Presented here are 12 T cell receptor beta chains from one specimen sequenced in a study of T cell changes during pregnancy in multiple sclerosis. TCRdb's table, derived via immunoSEQ multiplex PCR, lists solely in-frame clones and lacks some. The repertoire holds about 38,000 clones, with 90% to 95% as singletons. The specimen comprised CD4+ T cells from peripheral blood mononuclear cells, sampled in the third trimester of pregnancy. The receptors were gathered from a female donor in good health, enrolled as a control in a pregnancy study.

The rearrangement uses TRBV7-9 and TRBJ2-1; 7 nucleotides match TRBD1. The CDR3 extends over 15 amino acids. Trimming took 3 bases from V and 4 from J; bases not matched to a gene: 6. Germline V CDR1 and CDR2: SEHNR, FQNEAQ (reference sequence). The CDR3 sequence: CASSFRDRNYNEQFF. DNA for the CDR3: TGTGCCAGCAGCTTCCGGGACAGAAATTACAATGAGCAGTTCTTC.

Regarding this clone: One end of the junction does not line up with germline, which may come from a read error. This chain connects TRBV7-7 to TRBJ2-3, with no clear D. There are 12 residues in the CDR3. Germline loops: CDR1 SSHAT, CDR2 FNYEAQ (reference sequence). The CDR3 bases are TGTGCTAGCAGCCCACTTGTAGATACGCAGTATTTT. It yields the protein CASSPLVDTQYF.

In its sample, this clone was seen once. The chain links TRBV11-3 to TRBJ1-1; 7 bases line up with TRBD1. Looked up from germline, CDR1 is SGHNT and CDR2 is YENEEA. After removal of 5 bases from V and 5 bases from J, the junction contained 2 bases not matched to a gene. This CDR3 is built from 12 residues. CDR3 DNA: TGTGCCAGCAGCAACAGGGGTACTGAAGCTTTCTTT. As protein: CASSNRGTEAFF. The full variable domain, with the rest looked up from reference TRBV11-3 and TRBJ1-1, is EAGVVQSPRYKIIEKKQPVAFWCNPISGHNTLYWYLQNLGQGPELLIRYENEEAVDDSQLPKDRFSAERLKGVDSTLKIQPAELGDSAVYLCASSNRGTEAFFGQGTRLTVV.

The chain joins TRBV19 to TRBJ1-1; D is ambiguous. V lost 9 bases and J lost 0, with 14 bases in between. The germline V gene has CDR1 LNHDA and CDR2 SQIVND (reference sequence). The CDR3 extends over 14 amino acids. The chain's CDR3 is CASGVAALNTEAFF. CDR3 nucleotides: TGTGCCAGCGGAGTTGCGGCTTTGAACACTGAAGCTTTCTTT.

The CDR3 region has the DNA TGTGCCAGCAGCCCCTCCGGGTCGGGGAACACTGAAGCTTTCTTT. Translated, it gives CASSPSGSGNTEAFF. The chain uses TRBV6-6 and TRBJ1-1; D is unresolved. Between the trimmed V and J ends, which lost 6 bases and 1 base, there was a span of 15 bases. Germline V gene data show CDR1 as MNHNY and CDR2 as SVGAGI (reference sequence). This CDR3 has 15 residues.

V gene TRBV7-9 combines with J gene TRBJ2-1; the match to TRBD2 covers 9 bases. Germline V gives CDR1 SEHNR, CDR2 FQNEAQ (reference sequence). V lost 5 bases, J lost 0 bases, and 5 bases stayed unmatched. This CDR3 has 16 residues. DNA for the CDR3: TGTGCCAGCAGCCCACTTAGCGGGGGCTCCTACAATGAGCAGTTCTTC. This translates into CASSPLSGGSYNEQFF.

J is TRBJ2-1 and V is TRBV7-9, with D perhaps TRBD2 (6 bases). The germline CDR1 and CDR2 sequences are SEHNR and FQNEAQ (reference sequence). The CDR3 contains 12 residues. V was pared by 8 bases and J by 7 bases, with 12 bases between. CDR3 coding DNA: TGTGCCAGCCGGAGGGACGGGAATGAGCAGTTCTTC. Encoded protein: CASRRDGNEQFF. Together with reference TRBV7-9 and TRBJ2-1, the CDR3 gives the full variable domain: DTGVSQNPRHKITKRGQNVTFRCDPISEHNRLYWYRQTLGQGPEFLTYFQNEAQLEKSRLLSDRFSAERPKGSFSTLEIQRTEQGDSAMYLCASRRDGNEQFFGPGTRLTVL.

The chain uses TRBV6-6 and TRBJ1-2; 12 positions match TRBD1. The trim removed 8 bases at V and 2 bases at J, leaving 6 bases unmatched. In germline, CDR1 is MNHNY, CDR2 SVGAGI (reference sequence). The CDR3 sequence is 15 residues long. The CDR3 sequence: CASHRDRGRNYGYTF. The CDR3 DNA sequence: TGTGCCAGCCATAGGGACAGGGGGCGAAACTATGGCTACACCTTC.

Only one count was recorded for this clone. The V call is TRBV19, the J call TRBJ2-3; TRBD1 agrees at 8 bases. Trimming at V came to 7 bases and at J to 4 bases, leaving 7 bases not matched to a gene. Germline V gene data show CDR1 as LNHDA and CDR2 as SQIVND (reference sequence). The CDR3 spans 14 residues. The CDR3 DNA sequence: TGTGCCAGTAATACTGGACAGGGAGCAGATACGCAGTATTTT. Translation: CASNTGQGADTQYF.

The V and J genes are TRBV4-1 and TRBJ1-2; 9 bases are shared with TRBD1. CDR3 size: 15 residues. Germline CDR1 reads MGHRA; CDR2 reads YSYEKL. J gave up 2 bases and V 5 bases, and 6 bases lay outside the gene matches. CDR3 amino acids: CASSTTGGSNYGYTF. The CDR3 region has the DNA TGCGCCAGCAGCACTACAGGGGGCTCCAACTATGGCTACACCTTC.

This chain joins TRBV6-5 and TRBJ1-1, with 9 bases that match TRBD1. V was clipped by 5 bases and J by 3 bases; unmatched bases: 7. CDR1 is MNHEY, CDR2 SVGAGI, per germline. This CDR3 region has 15 residues. This CDR3 reads CASSATGGPYTEAFF. Here the CDR3 DNA reads TGTGCCAGCAGTGCCACAGGGGGCCCCTACACTGAAGCTTTCTTT.

V and J are TRBV6-6 and TRBJ2-5; no clear D gene. Germline V gives CDR1 MNHNY, CDR2 SVGAGI (reference sequence). Trimming removed 6 bases from V and 5 bases from J, with 13 bases in between. This CDR3 is built from 13 residues. This CDR3 is CASRDQVGETQYF. The DNA of the CDR3 is TGTGCCAGCAGAGATCAGGTCGGTGAGACCCAGTACTTC.